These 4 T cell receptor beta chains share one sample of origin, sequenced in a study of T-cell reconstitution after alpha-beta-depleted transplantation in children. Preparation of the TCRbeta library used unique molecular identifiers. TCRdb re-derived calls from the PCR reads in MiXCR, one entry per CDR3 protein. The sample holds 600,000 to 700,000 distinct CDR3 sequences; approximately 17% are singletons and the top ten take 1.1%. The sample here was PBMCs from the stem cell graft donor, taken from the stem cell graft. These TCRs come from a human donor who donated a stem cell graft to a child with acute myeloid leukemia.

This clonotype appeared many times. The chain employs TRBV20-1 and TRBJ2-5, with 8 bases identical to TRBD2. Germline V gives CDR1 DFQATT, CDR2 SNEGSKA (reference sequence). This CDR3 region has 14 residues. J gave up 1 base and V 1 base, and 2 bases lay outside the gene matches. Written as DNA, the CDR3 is TGCAGTGCTAGAGGCGGGGGGAGCCAAGAGACCCAGTACTTC. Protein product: CSARGGGSQETQYF.

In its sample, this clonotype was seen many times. The CDR3 region is CSAPDGQVRGIQYF. CDR3 nucleotide sequence: TGCAGTGCTCCGGACGGACAGGTCCGCGGCATTCAGTACTTC. V usage is TRBV20-1 and J usage is TRBJ2-4, with 7 bases aligning to TRBD1. The length of the CDR3 is 14 residues. The germline V gene encodes CDR1 DFQATT and CDR2 SNEGSKA (reference sequence). V was clipped by 5 bases and J by 9 bases; unmatched bases: 13.

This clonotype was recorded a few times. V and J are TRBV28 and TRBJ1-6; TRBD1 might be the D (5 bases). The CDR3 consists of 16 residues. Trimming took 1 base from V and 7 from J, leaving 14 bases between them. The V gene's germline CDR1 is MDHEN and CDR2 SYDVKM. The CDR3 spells CASSLYRRVGNSPLHF. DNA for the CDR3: TGTGCCAGCAGTTTATATCGCAGGGTAGGGAATTCACCCCTCCACTTT. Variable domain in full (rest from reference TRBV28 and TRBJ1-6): DVKVTQSSRYLVKRTGEKVFLECVQDMDHENMFWYRQDPGLGLRLIYFSYDVKMKEKGDIPEGYSVSREKKERFSLILESASTNQTSMYLCASSLYRRVGNSPLHFGNGTRLTVT.

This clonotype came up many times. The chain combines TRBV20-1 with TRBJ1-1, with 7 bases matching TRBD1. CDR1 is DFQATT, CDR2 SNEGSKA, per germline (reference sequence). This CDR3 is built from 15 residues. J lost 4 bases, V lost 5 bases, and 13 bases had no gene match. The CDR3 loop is CSAGNADRVGTEAFF. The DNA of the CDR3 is TGCAGTGCTGGAAACGCTGACAGGGTCGGCACTGAAGCTTTCTTT.